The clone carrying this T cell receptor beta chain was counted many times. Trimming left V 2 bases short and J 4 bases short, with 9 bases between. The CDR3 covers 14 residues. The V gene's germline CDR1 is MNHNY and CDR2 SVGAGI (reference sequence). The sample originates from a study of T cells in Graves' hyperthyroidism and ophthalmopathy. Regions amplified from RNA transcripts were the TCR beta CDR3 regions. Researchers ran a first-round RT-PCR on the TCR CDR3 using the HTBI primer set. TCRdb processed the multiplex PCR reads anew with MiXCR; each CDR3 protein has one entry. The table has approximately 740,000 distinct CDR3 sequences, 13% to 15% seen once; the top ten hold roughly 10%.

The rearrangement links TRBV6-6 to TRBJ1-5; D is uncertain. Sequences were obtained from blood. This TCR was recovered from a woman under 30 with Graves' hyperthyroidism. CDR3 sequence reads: CASSYAEGNQPQHF. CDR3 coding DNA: TGTGCCAGCAGTTACGCGGAAGGGAATCAGCCCCAGCATTTT.